Sequencing of this TCR beta chain was carried out in a study of T cell changes during pregnancy in multiple sclerosis. The data were produced by immunoSEQ multiplex PCR, yet TCRdb's version contains in-frame clones alone and is incomplete. Here the sample spans about 44,000 clones, about 96% being singletons. V shed 3 bases, J shed 4 bases, and the junction held 7 bases outside the gene matches. The CDR3 runs to 15 residues. The germline CDR1 and CDR2 sequences are SGHTA and FQGNSA. The sequence was collected from a female donor with multiple sclerosis, enrolled in a pregnancy study. The chain uses TRBV7-2 and TRBJ1-2; TRBD1 matches 8 bases. The sample in question was peripheral blood, obtained in the second trimester of pregnancy. In DNA form, the CDR3 reads TGTGCCAGCAGCTTCCACCAGGGGGCCATCTATGGCTACACCTTC. The encoded protein is CASSFHQGAIYGYTF.